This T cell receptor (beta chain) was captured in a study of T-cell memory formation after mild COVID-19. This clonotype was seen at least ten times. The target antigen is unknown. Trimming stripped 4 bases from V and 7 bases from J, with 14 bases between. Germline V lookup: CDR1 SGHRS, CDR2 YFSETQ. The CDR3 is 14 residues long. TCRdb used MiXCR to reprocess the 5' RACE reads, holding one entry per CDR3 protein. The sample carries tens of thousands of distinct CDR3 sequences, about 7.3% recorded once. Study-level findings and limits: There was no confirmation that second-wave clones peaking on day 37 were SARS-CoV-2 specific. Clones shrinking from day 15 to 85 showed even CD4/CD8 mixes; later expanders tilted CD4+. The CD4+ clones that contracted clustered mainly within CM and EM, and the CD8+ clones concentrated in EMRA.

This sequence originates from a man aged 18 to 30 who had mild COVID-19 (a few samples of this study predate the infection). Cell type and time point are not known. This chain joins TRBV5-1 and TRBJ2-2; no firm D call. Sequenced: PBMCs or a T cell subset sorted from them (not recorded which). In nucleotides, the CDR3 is TGCGCCAGCAGCGGAGCGTTGGTGGACGGGGAGCTGTTTTTT. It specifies CASSGALVDGELFF.